This T cell receptor beta chain was captured by sequencing in a study of blood T cell repertoires in COVID-19. Assay: immunoSEQ multiplex PCR; the TCRdb copy retains only in-frame clones and omits some. The sample shows around 100,000 clones, around four fifths of them seen only once. This CDR3 has 14 residues. Germline assignment: CDR1 GTSNPN and CDR2 SVGIG (reference sequence). Trimming took 0 bases from V and 5 from J, leaving 13 bases between them. This rearrangement joins TRBV30 to TRBJ1-2, with D tentatively TRBD1 (6 bases). Sequenced material: peripheral blood. The source of this sequence is a man aged 50 or older with active or convalescent COVID-19. The CDR3 bases are TGTGCCTGGAGTGTATCTGGGGGGGCGTATGGCTACACCTTC. Residues: CAWSVSGGAYGYTF.